Below are 2 T cell receptor beta chains sequenced from a single sample in a study of shared clonotypes between healthy human individuals. Here immunoSEQ multiplex PCR was the method, and the copy in TCRdb shows in-frame clones only, minus some. The data contain 300,000 or so clones, less than 85% of them singletons. Sequencing was done on a sample of memory CD4+ T cells sorted from blood. The subset was: CD45RA-negative fraction. These receptors all come from a man aged 25-45 years in good health.

The chain employs TRBV18 and TRBJ2-5; D gene ambiguous. Germline CDR1 is KGHSH and CDR2 is LQKENI. The CDR3 is 14 amino acids. V was trimmed by 3 bases and J by 4 bases, leaving 12 bases between them. This CDR3 reads CASSPLDALETQYF. CDR3 sequence (DNA): TGTGCCAGCTCACCGCTGGACGCGTTAGAGACCCAGTACTTC.

The rearrangement joins TRBV4-3 to TRBJ1-2; no reliable D call. CDR1 is LGHNA and CDR2 is YSLEER in the germline V gene. The CDR3 runs to 15 residues. The ends were cut back, 0 bases at V and 2 bases at J, with 10 bases in the middle. As DNA, the CDR3 is TGCGCCAGCAGCCAAGATCGGACTTTAAACTATGGCTACACCTTC. Its protein product is CASSQDRTLNYGYTF.